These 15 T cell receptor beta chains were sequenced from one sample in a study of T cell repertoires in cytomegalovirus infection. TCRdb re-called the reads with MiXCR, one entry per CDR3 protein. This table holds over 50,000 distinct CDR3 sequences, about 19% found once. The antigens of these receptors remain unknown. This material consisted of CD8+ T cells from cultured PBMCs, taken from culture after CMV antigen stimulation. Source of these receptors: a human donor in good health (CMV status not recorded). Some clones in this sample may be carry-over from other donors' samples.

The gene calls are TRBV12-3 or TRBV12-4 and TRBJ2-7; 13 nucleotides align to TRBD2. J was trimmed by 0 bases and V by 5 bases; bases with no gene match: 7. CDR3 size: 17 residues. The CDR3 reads CASSPGLAGASSYEQYF. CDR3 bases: TGTGCCAGCAGTCCCGGACTAGCGGGGGCGAGCTCCTACGAGCAGTACTTC.

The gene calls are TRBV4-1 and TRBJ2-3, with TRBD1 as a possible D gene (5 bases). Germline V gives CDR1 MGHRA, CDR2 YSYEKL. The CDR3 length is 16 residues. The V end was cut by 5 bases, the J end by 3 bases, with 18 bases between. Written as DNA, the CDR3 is TGCGCCAGCAGCAGTCCTGCAGGGTTCGCGACAGATACGCAGTATTTT. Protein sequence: CASSSPAGFATDTQYF.

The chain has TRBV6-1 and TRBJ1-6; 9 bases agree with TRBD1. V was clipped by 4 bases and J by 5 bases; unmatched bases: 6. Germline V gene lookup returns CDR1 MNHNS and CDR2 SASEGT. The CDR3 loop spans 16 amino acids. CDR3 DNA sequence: TGTGCCAGCAGTGGAGAGACAGGGGGACATAATTCACCCCTCCACTTT. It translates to CASSGETGGHNSPLHF.

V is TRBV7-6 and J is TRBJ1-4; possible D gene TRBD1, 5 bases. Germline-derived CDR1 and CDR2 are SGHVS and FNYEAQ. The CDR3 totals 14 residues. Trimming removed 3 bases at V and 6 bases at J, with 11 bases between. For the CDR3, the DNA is TGTGCCAGCAGCTTGGGAAGGGGCGATGAAAAACTGTTTTTT. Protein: CASSLGRGDEKLFF.

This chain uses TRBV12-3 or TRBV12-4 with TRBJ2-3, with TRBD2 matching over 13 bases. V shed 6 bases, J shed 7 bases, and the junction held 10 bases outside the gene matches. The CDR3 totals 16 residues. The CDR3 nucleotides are TGTGCCAGCAGACCCGCCGGACTAGCGGGGGCCTATACGCAGTATTTT. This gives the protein CASRPAGLAGAYTQYF.

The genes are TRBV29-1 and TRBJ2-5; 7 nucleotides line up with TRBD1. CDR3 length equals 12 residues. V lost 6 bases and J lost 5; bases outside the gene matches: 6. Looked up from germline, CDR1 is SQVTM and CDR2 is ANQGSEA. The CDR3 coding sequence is TGCAGCGTAACAGGGGAGTGGGAGACCCAGTACTTC. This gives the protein CSVTGEWETQYF.

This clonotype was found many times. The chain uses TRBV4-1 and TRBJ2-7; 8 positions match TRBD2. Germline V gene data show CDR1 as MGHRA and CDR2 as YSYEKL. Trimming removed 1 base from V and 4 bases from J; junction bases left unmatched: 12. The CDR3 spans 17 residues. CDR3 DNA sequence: TGCGCCAGCAGCCAAGTGGGGGGTGCGGGGGGAAAGTACGAGCAGTACTTC. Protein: CASSQVGGAGGKYEQYF.

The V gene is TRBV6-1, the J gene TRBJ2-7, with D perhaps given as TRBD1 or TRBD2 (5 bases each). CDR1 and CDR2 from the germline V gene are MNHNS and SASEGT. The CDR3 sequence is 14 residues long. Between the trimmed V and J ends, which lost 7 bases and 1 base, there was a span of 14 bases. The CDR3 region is CASTTREGSYEQYF. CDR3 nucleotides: TGTGCCAGCACCACTCGTGAGGGGTCCTACGAGCAGTACTTC.

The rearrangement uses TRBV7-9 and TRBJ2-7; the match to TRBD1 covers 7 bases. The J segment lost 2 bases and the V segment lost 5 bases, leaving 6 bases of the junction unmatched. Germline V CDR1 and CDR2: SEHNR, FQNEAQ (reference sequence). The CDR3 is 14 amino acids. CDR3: CASSPSDRAYEQYF. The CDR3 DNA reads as TGTGCCAGCAGCCCGTCCGACAGGGCCTACGAGCAGTACTTC. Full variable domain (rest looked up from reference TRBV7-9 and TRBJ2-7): DTGVSQNPRHKITKRGQNVTFRCDPISEHNRLYWYRQTLGQGPEFLTYFQNEAQLEKSRLLSDRFSAERPKGSFSTLEIQRTEQGDSAMYLCASSPSDRAYEQYFGPGTRLTVT.

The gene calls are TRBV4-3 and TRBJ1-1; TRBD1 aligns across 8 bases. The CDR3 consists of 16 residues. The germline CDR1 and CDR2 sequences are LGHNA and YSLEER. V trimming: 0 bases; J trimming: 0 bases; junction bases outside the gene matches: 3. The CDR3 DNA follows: TGCGCCAGCAGCCAAGAAGGGACAGGCTTGAACACTGAAGCTTTCTTT. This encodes CASSQEGTGLNTEAFF.

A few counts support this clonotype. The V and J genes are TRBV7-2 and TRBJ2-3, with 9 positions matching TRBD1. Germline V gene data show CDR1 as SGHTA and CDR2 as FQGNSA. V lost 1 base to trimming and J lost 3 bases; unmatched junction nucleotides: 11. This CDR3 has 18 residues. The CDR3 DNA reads TGTGCCAGCAGCTTAGGGGCCATACAGGGGGCCGGGACAGATACGCAGTATTTT. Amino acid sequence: CASSLGAIQGAGTDTQYF.

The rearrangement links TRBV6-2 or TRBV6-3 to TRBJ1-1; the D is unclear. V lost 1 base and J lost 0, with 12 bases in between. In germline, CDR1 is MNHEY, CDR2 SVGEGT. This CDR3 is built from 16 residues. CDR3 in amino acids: CASSYWAAGMNTEAFF. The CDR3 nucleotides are TGTGCCAGCAGTTACTGGGCGGCGGGGATGAACACTGAAGCTTTCTTT.

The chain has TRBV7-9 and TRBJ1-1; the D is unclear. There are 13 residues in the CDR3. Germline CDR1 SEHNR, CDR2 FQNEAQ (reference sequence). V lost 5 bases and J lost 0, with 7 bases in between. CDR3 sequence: CASSPPLNTEAFF. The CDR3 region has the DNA TGTGCCAGCAGCCCACCACTGAACACTGAAGCTTTCTTT.

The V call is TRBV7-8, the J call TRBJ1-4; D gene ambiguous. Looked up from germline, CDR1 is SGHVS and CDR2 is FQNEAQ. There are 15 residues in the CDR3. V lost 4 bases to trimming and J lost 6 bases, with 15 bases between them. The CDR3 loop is CASSSVHPKDEKLFF. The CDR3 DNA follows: TGTGCCAGCAGCTCGGTTCATCCGAAGGATGAAAAACTGTTTTTT.

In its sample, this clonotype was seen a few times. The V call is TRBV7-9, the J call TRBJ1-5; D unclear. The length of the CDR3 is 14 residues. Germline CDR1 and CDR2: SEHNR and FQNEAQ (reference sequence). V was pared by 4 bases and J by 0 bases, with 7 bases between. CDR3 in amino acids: CASSSSNSNQPQHF. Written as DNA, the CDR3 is TGTGCCAGCAGCTCCTCGAATAGCAATCAGCCCCAGCATTTT.